The rows below give T cell receptor beta chains drawn from one sample of a study of CD8 T cells in Susac syndrome. MiXCR, run by TCRdb on the immunoSEQ multiplex PCR reads, gives a single entry per CDR3 protein. The table shows 45,000 or so distinct CDR3 sequences, with 80% to 95% occurring only once. Sequenced sample: CD8+ T cells from PBMCs. The receptors derive from a human donor in good health. CDR3s include the opening cysteine and the closing phenylalanine or tryptophan. A D gene is named only where the DNA matches it firmly. For some rows the clone size is stated as once, few or many, or as a class when expanded; others skip it.

d_call: TRBD1
v_call: TRBV18
j_call: TRBJ2-7
clone_size: -
cdr3_aa: CASSPRGQGSHEQYF
cdr3_nt: TGTGCCAGCTCACCCCGGGGACAGGGATCCCACGAGCAGTACTTC

d_call: -
v_call: TRBV19
j_call: TRBJ2-2
clone_size: -
cdr3_aa: CASTEPGPGELFF
cdr3_nt: TGTGCCAGTACCGAACCAGGGCCCGGGGAGCTGTTTTTT

d_call: TRBD1
v_call: TRBV2
j_call: TRBJ2-1
clone_size: few
cdr3_aa: CASSEGTGAFNEQFF
cdr3_nt: TGTGCCAGCAGTGAAGGGACAGGGGCGTTCAATGAGCAGTTCTTC

d_call: -
v_call: TRBV9
j_call: TRBJ2-2
clone_size: -
cdr3_aa: CASSVSRSPGELFF
cdr3_nt: TGTGCCAGCAGCGTATCAAGAAGCCCCGGGGAGCTGTTTTTT

d_call: -
v_call: TRBV5-6
j_call: TRBJ2-7
clone_size: -
cdr3_aa: CASSMGSAGQYF
cdr3_nt: TGTGCCAGCAGTATGGGATCAGCGGGGCAGTACTTC

d_call: TRBD1
v_call: TRBV9
j_call: TRBJ2-2
clone_size: -
cdr3_aa: CASGQGASNTGELFF
cdr3_nt: TGTGCCAGCGGACAGGGGGCCTCGAACACCGGGGAGCTGTTTTTT

d_call: TRBD2
v_call: TRBV6-1
j_call: TRBJ2-3
clone_size: -
cdr3_aa: CASSDRERREEGTDTQYF
cdr3_nt: TGTGCCAGCAGCGATCGCGAACGCCGGGAGGAGGGCACAGATACGCAGTATTTT

d_call: TRBD1
v_call: TRBV4-2
j_call: TRBJ1-1
clone_size: -
cdr3_aa: CASSQVETGGKAFF
cdr3_nt: TGTGCCAGCAGCCAAGTCGAGACAGGGGGCAAAGCTTTCTTT

d_call: -
v_call: TRBV27
j_call: TRBJ2-7
clone_size: -
cdr3_aa: CASSLSNRAVNEQYF
cdr3_nt: TGTGCCAGCAGTTTGTCAAACAGGGCCGTCAACGAGCAGTACTTC

d_call: TRBD1
v_call: TRBV30
j_call: TRBJ1-5
clone_size: -
cdr3_aa: CAWSAGTGTNQPQHF
cdr3_nt: TGTGCCTGGAGTGCCGGGACAGGGACTAATCAGCCCCAGCATTTT

d_call: TRBD2
v_call: TRBV15
j_call: TRBJ2-5
clone_size: -
cdr3_aa: CATSSRWGGNSETQYF
cdr3_nt: TGTGCCACCAGCAGCCGCTGGGGGGGTAATAGTGAGACCCAGTACTTC

d_call: -
v_call: TRBV18
j_call: TRBJ2-1
clone_size: -
cdr3_aa: CASSPSDPGYNEQFF
cdr3_nt: TGTGCCAGCTCACCTAGCGACCCCGGGTACAATGAGCAGTTCTTC

d_call: -
v_call: TRBV6-1
j_call: TRBJ1-5
clone_size: -
cdr3_aa: CASSGTPHGNQPQHF
cdr3_nt: TGTGCCAGCAGTGGAACTCCCCATGGAAATCAGCCCCAGCATTTT

d_call: -
v_call: TRBV6-5
j_call: TRBJ1-5
clone_size: -
cdr3_aa: CASSYSIDGNQPQHF
cdr3_nt: TGTGCCAGCAGTTACTCGATTGACGGCAATCAGCCCCAGCATTTT

d_call: -
v_call: TRBV6-5
j_call: TRBJ2-5
clone_size: -
cdr3_aa: CASSHTGSLQETQYF
cdr3_nt: TGTGCCAGCAGCCACACCGGGAGTCTCCAAGAGACCCAGTACTTC

d_call: -
v_call: TRBV7-9
j_call: TRBJ1-1
clone_size: -
cdr3_aa: CASTGIITEAFF
cdr3_nt: TGTGCCAGCACCGGAATTATCACTGAAGCTTTCTTT

d_call: TRBD2
v_call: TRBV29-1
j_call: TRBJ2-3
clone_size: -
cdr3_aa: CSVVRSWGGVARWDTQYF
cdr3_nt: TGCAGCGTTGTACGGAGTTGGGGGGGAGTGGCCAGGTGGGATACGCAGTATTTT

d_call: -
v_call: TRBV3-1
j_call: TRBJ2-7
clone_size: -
cdr3_aa: CASRPPGLPYEQYF
cdr3_nt: TGTGCCAGCAGACCACCGGGACTGCCCTACGAGCAGTACTTC

d_call: -
v_call: TRBV12-3/TRBV12-4
j_call: TRBJ2-2
clone_size: -
cdr3_aa: CASSPEGGRTGELFF
cdr3_nt: TGTGCCAGCAGTCCCGAGGGGGGCCGTACCGGGGAGCTGTTTTTT

d_call: TRBD2
v_call: TRBV29-1
j_call: TRBJ2-1
clone_size: -
cdr3_aa: CSVLTSGRYNEQFF
cdr3_nt: TGCAGCGTCCTTACTAGCGGGAGGTACAATGAGCAGTTCTTC

d_call: TRBD2
v_call: TRBV12-3/TRBV12-4
j_call: TRBJ2-7
clone_size: -
cdr3_aa: CASRSLLAGEGEQYF
cdr3_nt: TGTGCCAGCAGAAGCCTACTAGCGGGAGAGGGTGAGCAGTACTTC

d_call: -
v_call: TRBV20-1
j_call: TRBJ2-3
clone_size: -
cdr3_aa: CSARDIVAATDTQYF
cdr3_nt: TGCAGTGCTAGAGATATAGTAGCGGCCACAGATACGCAGTATTTT

d_call: TRBD1
v_call: TRBV6-1
j_call: TRBJ2-7
clone_size: -
cdr3_aa: CASESTGNYEQYF
cdr3_nt: TGTGCCAGTGAATCGACAGGGAACTACGAGCAGTACTTC

d_call: -
v_call: TRBV7-9
j_call: TRBJ2-7
clone_size: -
cdr3_aa: CASSLVGISYEQYF
cdr3_nt: TGTGCCAGCAGCTTGGTGGGAATTTCCTACGAGCAGTACTTC

d_call: -
v_call: TRBV30
j_call: TRBJ2-3
clone_size: -
cdr3_aa: CAWTEAGPTDTQYF
cdr3_nt: TGTGCCTGGACAGAGGCGGGGCCCACAGATACGCAGTATTTT

d_call: TRBD1
v_call: TRBV7-9
j_call: TRBJ1-2
clone_size: -
cdr3_aa: CASSLGVLGDRNGYTF
cdr3_nt: TGTGCCAGCAGCTTAGGGGTCCTGGGGGACAGGAACGGCTACACCTTC

d_call: -
v_call: TRBV7-9
j_call: TRBJ2-5
clone_size: -
cdr3_aa: CASTPAAYQETQYF
cdr3_nt: TGTGCCAGCACCCCCGCAGCGTACCAAGAGACCCAGTACTTC

d_call: -
v_call: TRBV2
j_call: TRBJ2-2
clone_size: -
cdr3_aa: CASSGVTGELFF
cdr3_nt: TGTGCCAGCAGTGGGGTCACCGGGGAGCTGTTTTTT

d_call: -
v_call: TRBV4-2
j_call: TRBJ2-3
clone_size: -
cdr3_aa: CASSPPGAQTSTDTQYF
cdr3_nt: TGTGCCAGCAGCCCCCCGGGGGCTCAAACTAGCACAGATACGCAGTATTTT

d_call: -
v_call: TRBV28
j_call: TRBJ2-1
clone_size: once
cdr3_aa: CASRPRVGVNEQFF
cdr3_nt: TGTGCCAGCAGGCCCCGAGTAGGCGTCAATGAGCAGTTCTTC

d_call: TRBD1
v_call: TRBV2
j_call: TRBJ2-2
clone_size: -
cdr3_aa: CASIRTGRTGELFF
cdr3_nt: TGTGCCAGCATTCGGACAGGTCGGACCGGGGAGCTGTTTTTT

d_call: -
v_call: TRBV27
j_call: TRBJ2-7
clone_size: -
cdr3_aa: CASSPQGYEQYF
cdr3_nt: TGTGCCAGCAGTCCACAGGGATACGAGCAGTACTTC

d_call: -
v_call: TRBV28
j_call: TRBJ2-2
clone_size: -
cdr3_aa: CASSYPGPGELFF
cdr3_nt: TGTGCCAGCAGTTACCCAGGTCCCGGGGAGCTGTTTTTT

d_call: -
v_call: TRBV13
j_call: TRBJ2-5
clone_size: -
cdr3_aa: CASSLAPGREETQYF
cdr3_nt: TGTGCCAGCAGCTTAGCCCCCGGCAGGGAGGAGACCCAGTACTTC

d_call: TRBD1
v_call: TRBV27
j_call: TRBJ2-7
clone_size: -
cdr3_aa: CASSSADRGLYEQYF
cdr3_nt: TGTGCCAGCAGTTCAGCGGACAGGGGGCTATACGAGCAGTACTTC

d_call: TRBD1
v_call: TRBV6-5
j_call: TRBJ2-7
clone_size: -
cdr3_aa: CASSYSGGTGYYEQYF
cdr3_nt: TGTGCCAGCAGTTACTCGGGTGGGACAGGATACTACGAGCAGTACTTC

d_call: -
v_call: TRBV5-4
j_call: TRBJ2-7
clone_size: -
cdr3_aa: CASSGSSYEQYF
cdr3_nt: TGTGCCAGCAGCGGGAGCTCCTACGAGCAGTACTTC

d_call: TRBD1
v_call: TRBV18
j_call: TRBJ2-1
clone_size: -
cdr3_aa: CASSIGQGGEQFF
cdr3_nt: TGTGCCAGCTCAATAGGACAGGGCGGTGAGCAGTTCTTC

d_call: -
v_call: TRBV20-1
j_call: TRBJ1-5
clone_size: -
cdr3_aa: CSARDQVFNQPQHF
cdr3_nt: TGCAGTGCTAGGGACCAGGTGTTCAATCAGCCCCAGCATTTT

d_call: TRBD1
v_call: TRBV15
j_call: TRBJ2-5
clone_size: -
cdr3_aa: CATSGRTGEETQYF
cdr3_nt: TGTGCCACCAGCGGCCGGACAGGGGAAGAGACCCAGTACTTC

d_call: -
v_call: TRBV6-5
j_call: TRBJ2-1
clone_size: -
cdr3_aa: CASSQTRTGRNEQFF
cdr3_nt: TGTGCCAGCAGCCAAACTCGGACTGGGCGAAATGAGCAGTTCTTC

d_call: -
v_call: TRBV28
j_call: TRBJ2-7
clone_size: -
cdr3_aa: CASTLEGRRGVQYF
cdr3_nt: TGTGCCAGCACCCTGGAGGGGCGGCGTGGGGTGCAGTACTTC

d_call: -
v_call: TRBV5-1
j_call: TRBJ2-5
clone_size: few
cdr3_aa: CASSLGPTGLETQYF
cdr3_nt: TGCGCCAGCAGCTTGGGCCCCACGGGCTTAGAGACCCAGTACTTC

d_call: -
v_call: TRBV7-9
j_call: TRBJ2-2
clone_size: -
cdr3_aa: CASSPPPGTGELFF
cdr3_nt: TGTGCCAGCAGCCCGCCCCCCGGCACCGGGGAGCTGTTTTTT

d_call: -
v_call: TRBV7-9
j_call: TRBJ1-1
clone_size: -
cdr3_aa: CASSLTGYGGNTEAFF
cdr3_nt: TGTGCCAGCAGCTTAACAGGGTATGGGGGGAACACTGAAGCTTTCTTT

d_call: TRBD2
v_call: TRBV5-1
j_call: TRBJ2-1
clone_size: -
cdr3_aa: CASTGTSVREQFF
cdr3_nt: TGCGCCAGCACCGGGACTAGCGTAAGGGAGCAGTTCTTC

d_call: TRBD2
v_call: TRBV14
j_call: TRBJ2-1
clone_size: -
cdr3_aa: CASSRPTSGNNEQFF
cdr3_nt: TGTGCCAGCAGCCGGCCCACTAGCGGGAACAATGAGCAGTTCTTC

d_call: TRBD1
v_call: TRBV28
j_call: TRBJ1-1
clone_size: -
cdr3_aa: CASTLTGGTEAFF
cdr3_nt: TGTGCCAGCACCCTGACAGGGGGCACTGAAGCTTTCTTT

d_call: -
v_call: TRBV13
j_call: TRBJ2-2
clone_size: few
cdr3_aa: CASSLARGTGELFF
cdr3_nt: TGTGCCAGCAGCTTAGCCAGAGGGACCGGGGAGCTGTTTTTT

d_call: -
v_call: TRBV5-1
j_call: TRBJ2-7
clone_size: -
cdr3_aa: CASSLVPTGSLTYEQYF
cdr3_nt: TGCGCCAGCAGCTTGGTGCCTACAGGGAGTTTAACCTACGAGCAGTACTTC

d_call: -
v_call: TRBV7-9
j_call: TRBJ2-1
clone_size: -
cdr3_aa: CASSSPNNEQFF
cdr3_nt: TGTGCCAGCAGCTCGCCAAACAATGAGCAGTTCTTC

d_call: -
v_call: TRBV29-1
j_call: TRBJ2-3
clone_size: -
cdr3_aa: CSARLDSTDTQYF
cdr3_nt: TGCAGCGCCCGGCTAGACTCCACAGATACGCAGTATTTT

d_call: TRBD1
v_call: TRBV29-1
j_call: TRBJ2-1
clone_size: -
cdr3_aa: CSAVQEGQAYNEQFF
cdr3_nt: TGCAGCGCGGTTCAGGAGGGACAGGCCTACAATGAGCAGTTCTTC

d_call: -
v_call: TRBV20-1
j_call: TRBJ1-2
clone_size: once
cdr3_aa: CSAEGGWDRTALSNGYTF
cdr3_nt: TGCAGTGCCGAGGGGGGTTGGGACCGAACTGCCCTCTCTAATGGCTACACCTTC

d_call: -
v_call: TRBV6-1
j_call: TRBJ2-7
clone_size: once
cdr3_aa: CASTSSSYEQYF
cdr3_nt: TGTGCCAGCACCTCCAGCTCCTACGAGCAGTACTTC

d_call: TRBD2
v_call: TRBV20-1
j_call: TRBJ2-7
clone_size: -
cdr3_aa: CSATGLAGPLYEQYF
cdr3_nt: TGCAGTGCTACGGGACTAGCGGGACCTCTATACGAGCAGTACTTC